This T cell receptor (beta chain) came from a study of spatial heterogeneity in lung cancer. Study-wide points: Mutation tallies in tumors tracked expanded intratumoral alpha and beta TCR counts.

A unique molecular identifier was attached to every TCR cDNA molecule. Each CDR3 protein gets one entry after TCRdb re-called the 5' RACE reads with MiXCR. Of 2,000 to 3,000 distinct CDR3 sequences in the sample, roughly 15% were seen once. Trimming removed 0 bases from V and 0 bases from J, with 9 bases in between. Germline CDR1 is GTSNPN and CDR2 is SVGIG (reference sequence). CDR3 length equals 15 residues. As to time point: sample taken at primary tumor resection. This clonotype ranks as medium-sized. Its specificity is not known. This sequence joins TRBV30 and TRBJ2-4; D remains unclear. The sample was lung tumor tissue, taken at surgery. This clonotype was sampled from a female donor with early-stage non-small cell lung cancer. CDR3 sequence: CAWSVPDLAKNIQYF. The CDR3 DNA reads as TGTGCCTGGAGTGTGCCAGACCTAGCCAAAAACATTCAGTACTTC.